What follows are 28 T cell receptor beta chains derived from one specimen sequenced in a study of T cell changes during pregnancy in multiple sclerosis. Sequenced by immunoSEQ multiplex PCR; TCRdb stores in-frame clones only, minus some. The sample consists of approximately 69,000 clones, over 75% of them appearing once. The sample in question was CD4+ T cells from peripheral blood mononuclear cells, obtained in the third trimester of pregnancy. These receptors were collected from a female donor in good health, enrolled as a control in a pregnancy study.

V gene TRBV5-6 combines with J gene TRBJ2-3, with a possible D match to TRBD2 (5 bases). The CDR3 consists of 16 residues. The V gene's germline CDR1 is SGHDT and CDR2 YYEEEE. V was pared by 3 bases and J by 2 bases, with 16 bases between. CDR3 in amino acids: CASSYPREGTTDTQYF. CDR3 sequence (DNA): TGTGCCAGCAGCTACCCCCGAGAGGGCACCACAGATACGCAGTATTTT.

The rearrangement joins TRBV5-6 to TRBJ2-1; D not resolved. CDR1 is SGHDT, CDR2 YYEEEE, per germline. The CDR3 loop spans 12 amino acids. The germline V and J ends were trimmed by 0 bases and 7 bases, with 5 bases remaining between them. The CDR3 DNA sequence: TGTGCCAGCAGCTTGGCGAGAAATGAGCAGTTCTTC. Protein sequence: CASSLARNEQFF.

This clone was detected a few times. The V and J genes are TRBV7-2 and TRBJ2-2, with unresolved D. CDR3 size: 15 residues. Germline V gene lookup returns CDR1 SGHTA and CDR2 FQGNSA. Trimming removed 5 bases from V and 1 base from J, with 11 bases in between. The CDR3 region is CASSPRRGNTGELFF. For the CDR3, the DNA is TGTGCCAGCAGCCCGCGGCGTGGGAACACCGGGGAGCTGTTTTTT.

The chain is built from TRBV5-4 and TRBJ2-1; maybe TRBD1 (6 bases). Germline lookup yields CDR1 SGHNT and CDR2 YYREEE (reference sequence). Between the trimmed V and J ends, which lost 1 base and 3 bases, there was a span of 11 bases. The CDR3 extends over 15 amino acids. The DNA of the CDR3 is TGTGCCAGCAGCTTGTACAGGGATGGCTACAATGAGCAGTTCTTC. Translation gives CASSLYRDGYNEQFF.

The V call is TRBV7-9, the J call TRBJ1-6; a weak D match, TRBD1 (5 bases). The CDR3 contains 15 residues. Trimming removed 3 bases at V and 10 bases at J, with 16 bases between. CDR1 and CDR2 from the germline V gene are SEHNR and FQNEAQ (reference sequence). CDR3 nucleotide sequence: TGTGCCAGCAGCTTGGTAGGATTAGGGGAATCACCCCTCCACTTT. This encodes CASSLVGLGESPLHF.

The chain carries TRBV5-6 and TRBJ1-1, with D perhaps matching TRBD1 (5 bases). In germline, CDR1 is SGHDT, CDR2 YYEEEE. The CDR3 consists of 13 residues. V lost 0 bases to trimming and J lost 6 bases, with 9 bases between them. This CDR3 is CASSLVGEAEAFF. CDR3 coding DNA: TGTGCCAGCAGCTTGGTGGGGGAGGCTGAAGCTTTCTTT. Full variable domain (rest looked up from reference TRBV5-6 and TRBJ1-1): DAGVTQSPTHLIKTRGQQVTLRCSPKSGHDTVSWYQQALGQGPQFIFQYYEEEERQRGNFPDRFSGHQFPNYSSELNVNALLLGDSALYLCASSLVGEAEAFFGQGTRLTVV.

With regard to this clone: This sample also contains other DNA sequences that code for the same CDR3. The chain joins TRBV18 to TRBJ1-5; D might be TRBD1 (5 bases). Deletions cut 6 bases from V and 0 bases from J, with 12 bases between. The CDR3 runs 15 residues. Looked up from germline, CDR1 is KGHSH and CDR2 is LQKENI. CDR3 amino acids: CASSGQGYSNQPQHF. As DNA, the CDR3 is TGTGCCAGCTCGGGGCAGGGATATAGCAATCAGCCCCAGCATTTT.

The rearrangement uses TRBV29-1 and TRBJ1-5; perhaps TRBD1 as D (5 bases). Germline V gene data show CDR1 as SQVTM and CDR2 as ANQGSEA. CDR3 size: 12 residues. Trimming removed 4 bases from V and 5 bases from J, with 9 bases in between. CDR3 sequence: CSVGGGDQPQHF. The CDR3 DNA is TGCAGCGTTGGGGGCGGTGATCAGCCCCAGCATTTT.

V and J are TRBV18 and TRBJ1-1; D remains ambiguous. Trimming left V 3 bases short and J 5 bases short, with 19 bases between. The CDR3 loop spans 16 amino acids. CDR1 is KGHSH, CDR2 LQKENI, per germline. This CDR3 reads CASSPWQVTGGTEAFF. The CDR3 nucleotides read TGTGCCAGCTCACCCTGGCAGGTCACGGGAGGTACTGAAGCTTTCTTT.

This chain links TRBV21-1 with TRBJ2-7; the table's D call, TRBD1, has no DNA check behind it. TRBV21-1 is assigned pseudogene status. The CDR3 runs 10 residues. CDR3 DNA: TGTGCCACAGACAGCTACGAGCAGTACTTC. It encodes CATDSYEQYF.

The chain recombines TRBV7-2 with TRBJ2-3; TRBD1 might be the D (5 bases). Trimming stripped 6 bases from V and 2 bases from J, with 9 bases between. Germline loops: CDR1 SGHTA, CDR2 FQGNSA. The CDR3 spans 13 residues. The CDR3 coding sequence is TGTGCCAGCAGGGACACGAACACAGATACGCAGTATTTT. Its translation: CASRDTNTDTQYF.

The chain uses TRBV7-3 and TRBJ2-2; no reliable D call. Trimming took 1 base from V and 4 from J, leaving 13 bases between them. Germline V lookup: CDR1 SGHTA, CDR2 FQGTGA. This CDR3 is built from 16 residues. The CDR3 nucleotides read TGTGCCAGCAGCTTAAATCCCGGGTCGGGCACCGGGGAGCTGTTTTTT. Translation: CASSLNPGSGTGELFF.

This chain links TRBV7-9 with TRBJ2-1; a possible D gene is TRBD2 (7 bases). The V end was cut by 3 bases, the J end by 7 bases, with 16 bases between. CDR1 is SEHNR and CDR2 is FQNEAQ in the germline V gene (reference sequence). This CDR3 comprises 15 residues. The CDR3 sequence: CASSLALGGHNEQFF. CDR3 DNA: TGTGCCAGCAGCTTGGCTTTGGGGGGGCATAATGAGCAGTTCTTC.

V and J are TRBV4-2 and TRBJ1-2, with 9 bases lining up with TRBD1. V was pared by 0 bases and J by 4 bases, with 3 bases of the junction left unmatched. This CDR3 contains 15 residues. CDR1 is LGHNA, CDR2 YNFKEQ, per germline. CDR3 sequence (DNA): TGTGCCAGCAGCCAAGATTGGGACAGGGTCTATGGCTACACCTTC. Its protein is CASSQDWDRVYGYTF.

The J gene is TRBJ1-3, the V gene TRBV5-1; unclear D gene. Looked up from germline, CDR1 is SGHRS and CDR2 is YFSETQ. V was trimmed by 4 bases and J by 0 bases, leaving 17 bases between them. This CDR3 spans 17 amino acids. The chain's CDR3 is CASSPNNDGSSGNTIYF. CDR3 bases: TGCGCCAGCAGCCCCAACAATGACGGGAGCTCTGGAAACACCATATATTTT.

The sample holds one count of this clone. The rearrangement links TRBV15 to TRBJ1-5, with D uncertain. V gave up 1 base and J gave up 5 bases, with 9 bases separating them. Germline lookup yields CDR1 LNHNV and CDR2 YYDKDF (reference sequence). This CDR3 region has 14 residues. The CDR3 nucleotides read TGTGCCACCAGCAGAGGAGGAGTGGATCAGCCCCAGCATTTT. Translating gives CATSRGGVDQPQHF.

V gene TRBV7-9 combines with J gene TRBJ2-3; D is uncertain. The CDR3 has 14 amino acids. CDR1 is SEHNR and CDR2 is FQNEAQ in the germline V gene (reference sequence). Between the trimmed V and J ends, which lost 1 base and 4 bases, there was a span of 9 bases. CDR3 DNA sequence: TGTGCCAGCAGCTTAGACGGTATGGCAGATACGCAGTATTTT. This sequence encodes CASSLDGMADTQYF.

This chain links TRBV9 with TRBJ1-4; 10 bases agree with TRBD1. Germline lookup yields CDR1 SGDLS and CDR2 YYNGEE. The ends lost 3 bases at V and 7 bases at J; junction bases unmatched: 6. CDR3 length: 15 residues. This CDR3 is CASSGRTGGGEKLFF. In DNA, the CDR3 is TGTGCCAGCAGCGGACGGACAGGGGGGGGTGAAAAACTGTTTTTT.

The rearrangement links TRBV19 to TRBJ1-2, with 7 bases that match TRBD1. The CDR3 is made up of 14 amino acids. Losses at the gene ends were 5 bases for V and 4 bases for J; bases not matched to a gene: 7. In germline, CDR1 is LNHDA, CDR2 SQIVND (reference sequence). CDR3 in amino acids: CASSRDREVYGYTF. The CDR3 DNA reads TGTGCCAGTAGTCGCGACAGGGAAGTCTATGGCTACACCTTC.

The V call is TRBV4-1, the J call TRBJ2-1, with D tentatively TRBD1 (5 bases). Between the trimmed V and J ends, which lost 3 bases and 2 bases, there was a span of 17 bases. CDR3 length equals 17 residues. From germline, CDR1 is MGHRA and CDR2 YSYEKL. CDR3 sequence reads: CASSHGPTGFTYNEQFF. In nucleotides, the CDR3 is TGCGCCAGCAGCCATGGGCCTACAGGATTCACCTACAATGAGCAGTTCTTC.

The count of this clone is one. V gene TRBV4-1 combines with J gene TRBJ1-5, with TRBD1 as a possible D gene (5 bases). This CDR3 spans 18 amino acids. Germline V lookup: CDR1 MGHRA, CDR2 YSYEKL. V lost 4 bases to trimming and J lost 7 bases, with 26 bases between them. CDR3 sequence: CASSRTMNTRGSEQPQHF. The CDR3 DNA sequence: TGCGCCAGCAGCCGCACGATGAACACCCGGGGGTCGGAACAGCCCCAGCATTTT.

The genes are TRBV30 and TRBJ2-7; D possibly corresponds to TRBD1 (6 bases). Germline V CDR1 and CDR2: GTSNPN, SVGIG (reference sequence). The CDR3 contains 14 residues. V lost 2 bases and J lost 12, with 23 bases in between. CDR3 loop: CAWSLTGRTSKLYF. The CDR3 region has the DNA TGTGCCTGGAGTTTAACAGGGCGTACGTCCAAGCTGTACTTC.

The rearrangement links TRBV6-5 to TRBJ1-2, with unresolved D. Per the germline V gene, CDR1 is MNHEY and CDR2 is SVGAGI. The CDR3 loop spans 15 amino acids. V was shortened by 6 bases and J by 2 bases, with 16 bases between the two germline ends. CDR3 coding DNA: TGTGCCAGCAGCCAGTCCTTCAGTCGAAACTATGGCTACACCTTC. This sequence encodes CASSQSFSRNYGYTF.

J is TRBJ2-5 and V is TRBV7-3; 8 bases are shared with TRBD2. The CDR3 is 14 residues long. With 5 bases clipped from V and 5 bases from J, the junction kept 7 bases outside the gene matches. Germline values: CDR1 SGHTA, CDR2 FQGTGA. The CDR3 DNA sequence: TGTGCCAGCAGCCCAGGACTAGCAGCCGAGACCCAGTACTTC. Translated, it gives CASSPGLAAETQYF.

The V call is TRBV30, the J call TRBJ2-5; D might be TRBD1 (6 bases). CDR1 is GTSNPN, CDR2 SVGIG, per germline (reference sequence). Trimming removed 3 bases from V and 3 bases from J, with 11 bases in between. CDR3 length: 13 amino acids. The CDR3 DNA reads as TGTGCCTGGAGCTCAGGGGTAGAAGAGACCCAGTACTTC. Amino acids: CAWSSGVEETQYF.

The chain joins TRBV7-9 to TRBJ1-1, with D tentatively TRBD1 (5 bases). The CDR3 sequence is 17 residues long. The ends were cut back, 4 bases at V and 1 base at J, with 19 bases in the middle. The germline gives CDR1 SEHNR, CDR2 FQNEAQ (reference sequence). For the CDR3, the DNA is TGTGCCAGCAGCTCCGGGGGGGGTGCCAGGGCGAACACTGAAGCTTTCTTT. Protein product: CASSSGGGARANTEAFF. The variable domain in full, with the rest retrieved from reference TRBV7-9 and TRBJ1-1, is DTGVSQNPRHKITKRGQNVTFRCDPISEHNRLYWYRQTLGQGPEFLTYFQNEAQLEKSRLLSDRFSAERPKGSFSTLEIQRTEQGDSAMYLCASSSGGGARANTEAFFGQGTRLTVV.

The chain links TRBV2 to TRBJ2-3, with a tentative D call TRBD1 (5 bases). The CDR3 consists of 11 residues. CDR1 SNHLY and CDR2 FYNNEI come from the germline V gene. The chain's CDR3 is CGGRVTDTQYF. In DNA form, the CDR3 reads TGTGGGGGCAGGGTCACAGATACGCAGTATTTT.

This rearrangement joins TRBV7-2 to TRBJ1-2; TRBD1 agrees at 9 bases. Losses at the gene ends were 3 bases for V and 5 bases for J; bases not matched to a gene: 4. In germline, CDR1 is SGHTA, CDR2 FQGNSA. The CDR3 contains 14 residues. The CDR3 nucleotides read TGTGCCAGCAGCTTGGGACAGGGTCGGTATGGCTACACCTTC. It yields the protein CASSLGQGRYGYTF.